Listed below are T cell receptor beta chains from one sample, sequenced in a study of T cell repertoires in cytomegalovirus infection. One entry per CDR3 protein results from TCRdb running MiXCR on the reads. The sample shows 300,000 or so distinct CDR3 sequences, about a tenth of them seen only once. Sequencing was performed on PBMCs. Receptors were obtained from a human donor in good health (CMV status not recorded). Some clones in this sample may be carry-over from other donors' samples. CDR3s include the opening cysteine and the closing phenylalanine or tryptophan. A D gene is named only where the DNA matches it firmly. Clone size is shown for a subset of rows, as once, few, many or a class of expanded clone.

CDR3 length: 11; clone size: .; J gene: TRBJ2-7; D gene: .; V gene: TRBV3-1; CDR3 protein: CASSQGDGQYF; CDR3 DNA: TGTGCCAGCAGCCAAGGTGACGGGCAGTACTTC
CDR3 length: 13; clone size: many; J gene: TRBJ1-2; D gene: .; V gene: TRBV4-3; CDR3 protein: CASSPGDIYGYTF; CDR3 DNA: TGCGCCAGCAGCCCTGGGGACATCTATGGCTACACCTTC
CDR3 length: 12; clone size: many; J gene: TRBJ1-5; D gene: .; V gene: TRBV5-6; CDR3 protein: CASSLGEQPQHF; CDR3 DNA: TGTGCCAGCAGCTTGGGTGAACAGCCCCAGCATTTT
CDR3 length: 15; clone size: many; J gene: TRBJ2-7; D gene: .; V gene: TRBV24-1; CDR3 protein: CATSDLLDSSYEQYF; CDR3 DNA: TGTGCCACCAGTGATTTATTGGACAGCTCCTACGAGCAGTACTTC
CDR3 length: 16; clone size: few; J gene: TRBJ2-2; D gene: .; V gene: TRBV4-3; CDR3 protein: CASSQDLGGRTGELFF; CDR3 DNA: TGCGCCAGCAGCCAAGATCTGGGGGGTCGGACCGGGGAGCTGTTTTTT
CDR3 length: 15; clone size: many; J gene: TRBJ1-5; D gene: .; V gene: TRBV28; CDR3 protein: CASSLRSQGVRSQHF; CDR3 DNA: TGTGCCAGCAGTTTAAGGAGTCAGGGTGTTCGTTCCCAGCATTTT
CDR3 length: 16; clone size: many; J gene: TRBJ1-5; D gene: .; V gene: TRBV6-2/TRBV6-3; CDR3 protein: CASSPHRTAYNQPQHF; CDR3 DNA: TGTGCCAGCAGTCCCCACAGAACAGCATACAATCAGCCCCAGCATTTT
CDR3 length: 15; clone size: many; J gene: TRBJ1-2; D gene: .; V gene: TRBV10-3; CDR3 protein: CAISESMGRNYGYTF; CDR3 DNA: TGTGCCATCAGTGAGTCGATGGGGAGGAACTATGGCTACACCTTC
CDR3 length: 15; clone size: many; J gene: TRBJ2-1; D gene: TRBD2; V gene: TRBV24-1; CDR3 protein: CATSTGTSGYNEQFF; CDR3 DNA: TGTGCCACCAGTACGGGGACTAGCGGCTACAATGAGCAGTTCTTC
CDR3 length: 16; clone size: many; J gene: TRBJ1-5; D gene: TRBD1; V gene: TRBV6-5; CDR3 protein: CASRPTGTGGIQPQHF; CDR3 DNA: TGTGCCAGCAGACCGACCGGGACAGGGGGCATTCAGCCCCAGCATTTT
CDR3 length: 12; clone size: many; J gene: TRBJ2-4; D gene: .; V gene: TRBV15; CDR3 protein: CATSREKNIQYF; CDR3 DNA: TGTGCCACCAGCAGAGAAAAAAACATTCAGTACTTC
CDR3 length: 15; clone size: many; J gene: TRBJ2-6; D gene: .; V gene: TRBV19; CDR3 protein: CASSLRQAGANVLTF; CDR3 DNA: TGTGCCAGTAGTCTCCGTCAGGCTGGGGCCAACGTCCTGACTTTC
CDR3 length: 15; clone size: many; J gene: TRBJ2-7; D gene: .; V gene: TRBV5-1; CDR3 protein: CASSLEEGAKYEQYF; CDR3 DNA: TGCGCCAGCAGCTTGGAGGAGGGGGCTAAGTACGAGCAGTACTTC
CDR3 length: 13; clone size: .; J gene: TRBJ2-2; D gene: TRBD1; V gene: TRBV20-1; CDR3 protein: CSATTGSAGELFF; CDR3 DNA: TGCAGTGCTACGACAGGGTCTGCCGGGGAGCTGTTTTTT
CDR3 length: 13; clone size: many; J gene: TRBJ2-7; D gene: .; V gene: TRBV13; CDR3 protein: CASSLGLLYEQYF; CDR3 DNA: TGTGCCAGCAGCCTGGGACTCCTCTACGAGCAGTACTTC
CDR3 length: 15; clone size: many; J gene: TRBJ2-1; D gene: TRBD1; V gene: TRBV7-9; CDR3 protein: CASSLVGTAGNEQFF; CDR3 DNA: TGTGCCAGCAGCTTAGTCGGGACAGCCGGGAATGAGCAGTTCTTC
CDR3 length: 14; clone size: many; J gene: TRBJ2-5; D gene: .; V gene: TRBV7-2; CDR3 protein: CASSYPGYSETQYF; CDR3 DNA: TGTGCCAGCAGCTACCCGGGTTACTCGGAGACCCAGTACTTC
CDR3 length: 17; clone size: many; J gene: TRBJ2-1; D gene: TRBD2; V gene: TRBV5-6; CDR3 protein: CASSLGPPLAGYNEQFF; CDR3 DNA: TGTGCCAGCAGCTTGGGCCCCCCACTAGCGGGGTACAATGAGCAGTTCTTC
CDR3 length: 15; clone size: .; J gene: TRBJ1-3; D gene: .; V gene: TRBV5-1; CDR3 protein: CASSFSGYLGNTIYF; CDR3 DNA: TGCGCCAGCAGCTTCTCCGGATACCTTGGAAACACCATATATTTT
CDR3 length: 12; clone size: few; J gene: TRBJ1-2; D gene: .; V gene: TRBV20-1; CDR3 protein: CSASPINYGYTF; CDR3 DNA: TGCAGTGCTAGTCCGATAAACTATGGCTACACCTTC
CDR3 length: 15; clone size: many; J gene: TRBJ1-5; D gene: .; V gene: TRBV20-1; CDR3 protein: CSARTGSYSNQPQHF; CDR3 DNA: TGCAGTGCCCGTACCGGCAGCTATAGCAATCAGCCCCAGCATTTT
CDR3 length: 16; clone size: many; J gene: TRBJ1-6; D gene: .; V gene: TRBV6-6; CDR3 protein: CASSPRTGARSRALHF; CDR3 DNA: TGTGCCAGCAGCCCCCGGACGGGGGCGCGGTCCAGGGCCCTCCACTTT
CDR3 length: 12; clone size: .; J gene: TRBJ2-1; D gene: .; V gene: TRBV6-4; CDR3 protein: CANHSSYNEQFF; CDR3 DNA: TGTGCCAACCACAGTTCCTACAATGAGCAGTTCTTC
CDR3 length: 14; clone size: many; J gene: TRBJ1-2; D gene: TRBD1; V gene: TRBV10-3; CDR3 protein: CAISSQTGNYGYTF; CDR3 DNA: TGTGCCATCAGCAGTCAGACAGGGAACTATGGCTACACCTTC
CDR3 length: 15; clone size: many; J gene: TRBJ2-6; D gene: .; V gene: TRBV28; CDR3 protein: CASSSGSTGANVLTF; CDR3 DNA: TGTGCCAGCAGTTCAGGGTCAACTGGGGCCAACGTCCTGACTTTC
CDR3 length: 12; clone size: few; J gene: TRBJ1-5; D gene: .; V gene: TRBV20-1; CDR3 protein: CSAGAPTKPQHF; CDR3 DNA: TGCAGTGCAGGGGCCCCGACTAAGCCCCAGCATTTT
CDR3 length: 12; clone size: few; J gene: TRBJ2-7; D gene: TRBD1; V gene: TRBV20-1; CDR3 protein: CSVGQASYEQYF; CDR3 DNA: TGCAGTGTTGGACAGGCCTCCTACGAGCAGTACTTC
CDR3 length: 16; clone size: few; J gene: TRBJ1-6; D gene: .; V gene: TRBV6-5; CDR3 protein: CASSYLSGVKDSPLHF; CDR3 DNA: TGTGCCAGCAGTTACCTTTCTGGGGTTAAGGATTCACCCCTCCACTTT
CDR3 length: 16; clone size: medium-sized; J gene: TRBJ1-2; D gene: TRBD1; V gene: TRBV28; CDR3 protein: CASSTPRQGGGYGYTF; CDR3 DNA: TGTGCCAGCAGTACCCCCCGACAGGGTGGCGGCTATGGCTACACCTTC
CDR3 length: 14; clone size: many; J gene: TRBJ2-1; D gene: TRBD1; V gene: TRBV7-2; CDR3 protein: CASSSQTGGGEQFF; CDR3 DNA: TGTGCCAGCAGTTCTCAAACAGGGGGCGGTGAGCAGTTCTTC
CDR3 length: 11; clone size: few; J gene: TRBJ2-7; D gene: .; V gene: TRBV6-5; CDR3 protein: CATIGPYEQYF; CDR3 DNA: TGTGCCACGATAGGTCCCTACGAGCAGTACTTC
CDR3 length: 13; clone size: many; J gene: TRBJ1-5; D gene: .; V gene: TRBV20-1; CDR3 protein: CSARGDRWQPQHF; CDR3 DNA: TGCAGTGCTAGAGGGGACCGATGGCAGCCCCAGCATTTT
CDR3 length: 14; clone size: many; J gene: TRBJ2-7; D gene: .; V gene: TRBV25-1; CDR3 protein: CASSEYRGWGEQYF; CDR3 DNA: TGTGCCAGCAGTGAATACAGGGGATGGGGCGAGCAGTACTTC
CDR3 length: 14; clone size: many; J gene: TRBJ2-2; D gene: TRBD2; V gene: TRBV29-1; CDR3 protein: CSGTSGGDTGELFF; CDR3 DNA: TGCAGCGGGACTAGCGGGGGCGACACCGGGGAGCTGTTTTTT
CDR3 length: 15; clone size: many; J gene: TRBJ2-1; D gene: .; V gene: TRBV4-2; CDR3 protein: CASSHPSTSYNEQFF; CDR3 DNA: TGTGCCAGCAGCCATCCTAGCACCTCCTACAATGAGCAGTTCTTC
CDR3 length: 15; clone size: .; J gene: TRBJ1-1; D gene: .; V gene: TRBV15; CDR3 protein: CATSRDNRRNTEAFF; CDR3 DNA: TGTGCCACCAGCAGAGATAACAGGAGAAACACTGAAGCTTTCTTT
CDR3 length: 16; clone size: many; J gene: TRBJ2-6; D gene: TRBD1; V gene: TRBV6-5; CDR3 protein: CATRQGRRSGANVLTF; CDR3 DNA: TGTGCCACCAGACAGGGGAGGCGCTCTGGGGCCAACGTCCTGACTTTC
CDR3 length: 12; clone size: many; J gene: TRBJ2-3; D gene: .; V gene: TRBV6-2/TRBV6-3; CDR3 protein: CASREGTDTQYF; CDR3 DNA: TGTGCCAGCAGGGAGGGAACAGATACGCAGTATTTT
CDR3 length: 12; clone size: few; J gene: TRBJ2-2; D gene: .; V gene: TRBV11-1; CDR3 protein: CASSPYTRELFF; CDR3 DNA: TGTGCCAGCAGCCCTTATACCCGGGAGCTGTTTTTT
CDR3 length: 13; clone size: many; J gene: TRBJ1-1; D gene: .; V gene: TRBV12-3/TRBV12-4; CDR3 protein: CASNPGHNTEAFF; CDR3 DNA: TGTGCCAGCAATCCGGGACACAACACTGAAGCTTTCTTT
CDR3 length: 14; clone size: many; J gene: TRBJ1-1; D gene: .; V gene: TRBV7-2; CDR3 protein: CASSWVGRNTEAFF; CDR3 DNA: TGTGCCAGCAGCTGGGTGGGGAGGAACACTGAAGCTTTCTTT
CDR3 length: 14; clone size: .; J gene: TRBJ1-6; D gene: .; V gene: TRBV20-1; CDR3 protein: CSARPQVSNSPLHF; CDR3 DNA: TGCAGTGCGCGACCACAGGTGTCCAATTCACCCCTCCACTTT
CDR3 length: 16; clone size: .; J gene: TRBJ2-3; D gene: TRBD1; V gene: TRBV2; CDR3 protein: CASSAEDRGRRGTQYF; CDR3 DNA: TGTGCCAGCAGTGCCGAGGACAGGGGGCGCAGGGGGACGCAGTATTTT
CDR3 length: 17; clone size: .; J gene: TRBJ2-6; D gene: TRBD2; V gene: TRBV5-4; CDR3 protein: CASSLSGGRSGANVLTF; CDR3 DNA: TGTGCCAGCAGCTTGTCGGGGGGGCGCTCTGGGGCCAACGTCCTGACTTTC